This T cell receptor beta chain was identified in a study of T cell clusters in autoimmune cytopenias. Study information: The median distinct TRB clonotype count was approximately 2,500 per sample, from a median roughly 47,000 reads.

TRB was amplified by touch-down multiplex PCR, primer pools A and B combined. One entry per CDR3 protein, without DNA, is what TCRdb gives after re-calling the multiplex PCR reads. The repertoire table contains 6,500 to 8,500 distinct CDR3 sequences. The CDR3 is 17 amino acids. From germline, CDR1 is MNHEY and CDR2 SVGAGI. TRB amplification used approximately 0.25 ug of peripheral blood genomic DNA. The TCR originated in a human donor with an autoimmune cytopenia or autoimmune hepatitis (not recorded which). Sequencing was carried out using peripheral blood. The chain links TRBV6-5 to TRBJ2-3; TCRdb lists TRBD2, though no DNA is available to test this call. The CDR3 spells CASSFKVSGVMADTQYF.